This TCR beta chain is drawn from a study of T cells in Graves' hyperthyroidism and ophthalmopathy. This clonotype was picked up a small number of times. Amplification targeted TCR beta CDR3 regions from RNA transcripts. The HTBI set primed first-round TCR CDR3 RT-PCR. TCRdb ran MiXCR on the multiplex PCR reads and lists one entry per CDR3 protein. The sample records roughly 200,000 distinct CDR3 sequences, about a sixth being singletons. The length of the CDR3 is 16 residues. V gave up 6 bases and J gave up 7 bases; unmatched junction bases: 17. Germline CDR1 reads MNHNS; CDR2 reads SASEGT. The chain has TRBV6-1 and TRBJ1-2; 7 bases fit TRBD1. What was sequenced was blood. The clonotype comes from a woman in her forties or fifties with Graves' hyperthyroidism. The CDR3 loop reads CASSFLGTETGGGYTF. The CDR3, as DNA: TGTGCCAGCAGCTTCTTGGGGACAGAGACAGGAGGTGGCTACACCTTC.